This T cell receptor beta chain derives from a study of CD8+CD57+ T cells in acquired aplastic anemia. Genomic DNA, the template, was used for profiling of the TCR beta VDJ and CDR3. TCRdb fed the reads into MiXCR, producing one record per CDR3 protein. This table holds a few hundred thousand distinct CDR3 sequences, around 33% found once. V gave up 0 bases and J gave up 5 bases, with 6 bases separating them. CDR1 and CDR2 from the germline V gene are SGHKS and YYEKEE (reference sequence). This CDR3 comprises 13 residues. Those patients picked for sequencing had displayed CD8+CD57+ cell expansion on flow cytometry. This clonotype came up many times.

The clonotype was recovered from a human donor with aplastic anemia. The chain combines TRBV5-5 with TRBJ1-5, with D uncertain. The sequenced material came from sorted CD4+, CD8+, or CD8+CD57+ T cells (not recorded which) from PBMCs. Here the CDR3 DNA reads TGTGCCAGCAGCTTGGGGTCCGATCAGCCCCAGCATTTT. It translates to CASSLGSDQPQHF.